The clone carrying this T cell receptor beta chain was detected ten times or more. The data were taken from a study of identical twins. TCRdb itself ran the 5' RACE reads through MiXCR, one entry per CDR3 protein. The sample records some 440,000 distinct CDR3 sequences, more than 20% being singletons. The data also belong to a second study, concerning T cells expressing NK-cell markers. That work contributes: Most of the eight sequenced donors tested HCMV-seropositive; one tested seronegative.

Sequencing used CD4+ T cells sorted from blood. The receptor comes from a woman aged 18 to 35 in good health.

The CDR3 here is CSVDPGNEQFF. The CDR3 DNA is TGCAGCGTTGACCCCGGGAATGAGCAGTTCTTC. The chain uses TRBV29-1 and TRBJ2-1; D gene unclear. Trimming took 3 bases from V and 7 from J, leaving 7 bases between them. The CDR3 has 11 amino acids. CDR1 SQVTM and CDR2 ANQGSEA come from the germline V gene.